This T cell receptor beta chain was documented in a study of cytomegalovirus exposure and HLA in healthy donors. The CDR3 is 13 residues long. V shed 3 bases and J shed 2 bases, with 8 bases lying between them. Germline-derived CDR1 and CDR2 are MNHEY and SMNVEV (reference sequence). PCR involved 60 Vbeta and 13 Jbeta primers. Sequenced by immunoSEQ multiplex PCR; TCRdb stores in-frame clones only, minus some. This specimen shows under 150,000 clones; the ten leading clones hold less than 3%. The receptor was derived from a man in his forties in good health and CMV-seronegative. Source material: PBMCs. This chain connects TRBV27 to TRBJ2-7; the D gene is possibly TRBD1 (6 bases). The CDR3 DNA is TGTGCCAGCAGTTTTCGACAGGCCTACGAGCAGTACTTC. It specifies CASSFRQAYEQYF.